The T cell receptor beta chain described here comes from a study of cytotoxic CD8 clonotypes in ibrutinib-treated CLL. This CDR3 spans 15 amino acids. Looked up from germline, CDR1 is SGHAT and CDR2 is FQNNGV. The V and J ends lost 5 bases and 8 bases respectively, with 18 bases between them. Sequencing was performed with immunoSEQ multiplex PCR; in TCRdb, only in-frame clones are kept and a portion is missing. The sample lists about 180,000 clones, around 80% occurring once. The clonotype was recovered from a human donor with chronic lymphocytic leukemia. The sample in question was PBMCs, obtained after 24 months of ibrutinib treatment. The chain uses TRBV11-2 and TRBJ1-4; D may be TRBD1 (6 bases). CDR3 sequence: CASSPRTDRAEKLFF. The CDR3 DNA reads TGTGCCAGCAGCCCGCGGACAGACCGTGCGGAAAAACTGTTTTTT. The complete variable domain, with remaining parts taken from reference TRBV11-2 and TRBJ1-4, reads EAGVAQSPRYKIIEKRQSVAFWCNPISGHATLYWYQQILGQGPKLLIQFQNNGVVDDSQLPKDRFSAERLKGVDSTLKIQPAKLEDSAVYLCASSPRTDRAEKLFFGSGTQLSVL.